This T cell receptor (beta chain) was sequenced during a study of blood T cell repertoires in COVID-19. About the research overall: Acute-phase and convalescent COVID-19 samples originated in the United States, Italy and Spain. T cells, B-cell-depleted T cells, or PBMCs supplied cDNA or gDNA.

This CDR3 is built from 14 residues. Germline-derived CDR1 and CDR2 are SGHRS and YFSETQ. V was pared by 0 bases and J by 6 bases, with 9 bases between. In the authors' methods: Amplification from reference gene primers served as the basis for estimated nucleated cell counts. The table came from immunoSEQ multiplex PCR; TCRdb's copy has only in-frame clones and leaves some out. The DNA gave D and trimming, while V, J and clone size come from that table. The sample yields approximately 300,000 clones, over 70% seen once. This sequence joins TRBV5-1 and TRBJ1-4; D gene unclear. Material: peripheral blood. The receptor comes from a woman in her 50s with acute or convalescent COVID-19. The CDR3 nucleotides read TGCGCCAGCAGCTTGGTGAGGTCGGATGAAAAACTGTTTTTT. Amino acids: CASSLVRSDEKLFF.